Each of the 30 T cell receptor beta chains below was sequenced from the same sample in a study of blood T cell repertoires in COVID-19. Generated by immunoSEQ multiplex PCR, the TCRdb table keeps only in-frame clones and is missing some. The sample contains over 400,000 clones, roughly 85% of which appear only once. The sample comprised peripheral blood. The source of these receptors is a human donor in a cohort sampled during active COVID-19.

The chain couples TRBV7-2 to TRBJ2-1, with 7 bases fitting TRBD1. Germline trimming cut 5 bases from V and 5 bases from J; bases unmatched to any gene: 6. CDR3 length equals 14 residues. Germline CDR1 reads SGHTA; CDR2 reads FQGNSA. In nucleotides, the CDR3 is TGTGCCAGCAGCCGTTTGGGACAGAACAATGAGCAGTTCTTC. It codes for CASSRLGQNNEQFF.

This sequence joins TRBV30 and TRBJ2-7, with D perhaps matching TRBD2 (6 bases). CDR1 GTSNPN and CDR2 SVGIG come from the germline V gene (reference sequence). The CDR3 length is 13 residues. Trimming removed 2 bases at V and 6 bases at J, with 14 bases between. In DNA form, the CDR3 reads TGTGCCTGGAGTCGATGGGGGGACGGCGAGCAGTACTTC. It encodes CAWSRWGDGEQYF. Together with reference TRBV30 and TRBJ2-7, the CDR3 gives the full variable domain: SQTIHQWPATLVQPVGSPLSLECTVEGTSNPNLYWYRQAAGRGLQLLFYSVGIGQISSEVPQNLSASRPQDRQFILSSKKLLLSDSGFYLCAWSRWGDGEQYFGPGTRLTVT.

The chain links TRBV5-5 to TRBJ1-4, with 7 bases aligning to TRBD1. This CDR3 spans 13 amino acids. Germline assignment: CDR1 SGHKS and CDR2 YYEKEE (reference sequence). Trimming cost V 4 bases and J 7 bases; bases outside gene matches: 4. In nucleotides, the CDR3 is TGTGCCAGCAGCCGGACAGGTCCTGAAAAACTGTTTTTT. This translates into CASSRTGPEKLFF.

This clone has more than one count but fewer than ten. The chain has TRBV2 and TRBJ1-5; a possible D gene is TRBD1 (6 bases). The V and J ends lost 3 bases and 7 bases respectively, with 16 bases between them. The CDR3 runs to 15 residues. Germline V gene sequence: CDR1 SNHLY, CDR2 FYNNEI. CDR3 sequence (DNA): TGTGCCAGCAGTGACTACAGGGCCGCCAAGCAGCCCCAGCATTTT. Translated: CASSDYRAAKQPQHF.

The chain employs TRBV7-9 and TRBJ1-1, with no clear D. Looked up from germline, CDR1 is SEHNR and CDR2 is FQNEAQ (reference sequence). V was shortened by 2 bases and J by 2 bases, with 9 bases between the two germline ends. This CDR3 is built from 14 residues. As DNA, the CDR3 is TGTGCCAGCAGCTTAAACTCCGTTAACACTGAAGCTTTCTTT. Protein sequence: CASSLNSVNTEAFF.

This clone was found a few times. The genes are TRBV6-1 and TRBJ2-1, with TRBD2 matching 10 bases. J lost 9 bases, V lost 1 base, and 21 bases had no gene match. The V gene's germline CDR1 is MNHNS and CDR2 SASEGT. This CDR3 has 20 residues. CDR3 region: CASSEVRASGSVRGVGEQFF. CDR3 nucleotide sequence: TGTGCCAGCAGTGAAGTTCGGGCTAGCGGGAGCGTAAGGGGAGTAGGTGAGCAGTTCTTC.

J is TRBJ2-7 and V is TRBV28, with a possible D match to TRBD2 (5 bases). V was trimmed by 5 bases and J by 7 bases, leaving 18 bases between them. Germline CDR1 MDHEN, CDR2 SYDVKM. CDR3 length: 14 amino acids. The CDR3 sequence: CASSIRLPSLEQYF. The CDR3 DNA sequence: TGTGCCAGCAGTATTCGACTACCCTCACTGGAGCAGTACTTC.

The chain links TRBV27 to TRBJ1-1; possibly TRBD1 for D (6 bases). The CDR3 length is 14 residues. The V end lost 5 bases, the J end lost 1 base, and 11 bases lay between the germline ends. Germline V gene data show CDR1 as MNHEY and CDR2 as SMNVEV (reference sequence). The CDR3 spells CASSPDRRNTEAFF. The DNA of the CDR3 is TGTGCCAGCAGTCCTGACAGGAGGAACACTGAAGCTTTCTTT.

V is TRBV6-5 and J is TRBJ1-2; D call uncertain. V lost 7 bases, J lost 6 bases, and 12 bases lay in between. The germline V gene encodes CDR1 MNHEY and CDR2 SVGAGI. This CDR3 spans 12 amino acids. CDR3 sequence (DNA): TGTGCCAGCATCCTCTTGAGCGATGGCTACACCTTC. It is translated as CASILLSDGYTF.

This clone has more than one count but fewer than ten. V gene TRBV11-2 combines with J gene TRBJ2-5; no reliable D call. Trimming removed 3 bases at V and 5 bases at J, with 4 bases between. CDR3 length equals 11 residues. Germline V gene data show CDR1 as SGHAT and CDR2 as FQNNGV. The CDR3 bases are TGTGCCAGCAGCTTGCGGGAGACCCAGTACTTC. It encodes CASSLRETQYF.

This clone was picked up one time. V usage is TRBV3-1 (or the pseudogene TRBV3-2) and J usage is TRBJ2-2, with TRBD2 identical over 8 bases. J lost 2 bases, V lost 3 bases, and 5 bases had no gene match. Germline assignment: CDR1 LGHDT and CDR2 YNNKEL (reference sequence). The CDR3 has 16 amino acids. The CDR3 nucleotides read TGTGCCAGCAGCCACCACACTAGCGGAAACACCGGGGAGCTGTTTTTT. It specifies CASSHHTSGNTGELFF.

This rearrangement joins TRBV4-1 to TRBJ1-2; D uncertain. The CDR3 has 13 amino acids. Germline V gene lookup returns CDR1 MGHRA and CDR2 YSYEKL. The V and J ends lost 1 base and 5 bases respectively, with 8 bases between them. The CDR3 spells CASSQVAGYGYTF. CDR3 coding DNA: TGCGCCAGCAGCCAAGTCGCGGGATATGGCTACACCTTC.

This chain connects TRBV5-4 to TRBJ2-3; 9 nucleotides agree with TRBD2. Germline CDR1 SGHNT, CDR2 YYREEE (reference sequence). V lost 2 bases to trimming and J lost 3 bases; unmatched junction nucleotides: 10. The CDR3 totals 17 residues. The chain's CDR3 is CASSFLSGSVGTDTQYF. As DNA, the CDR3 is TGTGCCAGCAGCTTCCTTAGCGGGAGCGTGGGTACAGATACGCAGTATTTT.

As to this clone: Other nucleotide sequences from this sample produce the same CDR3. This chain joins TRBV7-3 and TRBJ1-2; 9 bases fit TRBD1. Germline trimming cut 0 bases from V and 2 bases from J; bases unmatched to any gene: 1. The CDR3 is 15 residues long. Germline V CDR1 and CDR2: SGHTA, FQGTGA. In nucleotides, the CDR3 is TGTGCCAGCAGCTTAACGGGGACAGGGAACTATGGCTACACCTTC. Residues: CASSLTGTGNYGYTF.

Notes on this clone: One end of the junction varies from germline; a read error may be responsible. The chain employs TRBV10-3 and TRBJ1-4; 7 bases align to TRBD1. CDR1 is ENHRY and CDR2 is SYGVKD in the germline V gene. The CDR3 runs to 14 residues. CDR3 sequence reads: CAIGDREPLEKLFF. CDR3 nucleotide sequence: TGTGCCATCGGTGACAGGGAACCCCTCGAAAAACTGTTTTTT.

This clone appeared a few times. The CDR3: CASSSGADRGNTEAFF. The DNA of the CDR3 is TGCGCCAGCAGCTCGGGGGCCGACAGGGGGAACACTGAAGCTTTCTTT. The V gene is TRBV5-1, the J gene TRBJ1-1, with TRBD1 matching over 8 bases. Germline V gives CDR1 SGHRS, CDR2 YFSETQ. This CDR3 has 16 residues. J was trimmed by 1 base and V by 3 bases; bases with no gene match: 8. Full variable domain (rest looked up from reference TRBV5-1 and TRBJ1-1): KAGVTQTPRYLIKTRGQQVTLSCSPISGHRSVSWYQQTPGQGLQFLFEYFSETQRNKGNFPGRFSGRQFSNSRSEMNVSTLELGDSALYLCASSSGADRGNTEAFFGQGTRLTVV.

As DNA, the CDR3 is TGTGCCAGCAGTCGGCAGGGGCTTCCTAATGAAAAACTGTTTTTT. This encodes CASSRQGLPNEKLFF. The chain uses TRBV27 and TRBJ1-4, with D possibly matching TRBD1 (6 bases). This CDR3 is 15 amino acids long. Germline CDR1 MNHEY, CDR2 SMNVEV (reference sequence). Trimming left V 5 bases short and J 3 bases short, with 13 bases between.

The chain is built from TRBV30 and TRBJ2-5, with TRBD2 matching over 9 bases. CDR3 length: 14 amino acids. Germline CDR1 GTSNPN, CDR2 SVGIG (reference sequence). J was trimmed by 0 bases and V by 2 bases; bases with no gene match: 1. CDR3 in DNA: TGTGCCTGGAGTAGACTAGCGGACCAAGAGACCCAGTACTTC. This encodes CAWSRLADQETQYF.

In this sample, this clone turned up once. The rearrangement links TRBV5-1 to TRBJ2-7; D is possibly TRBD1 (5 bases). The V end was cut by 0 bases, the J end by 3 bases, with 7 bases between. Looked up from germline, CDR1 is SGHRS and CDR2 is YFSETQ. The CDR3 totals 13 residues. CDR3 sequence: CASSLDDSYEQYF. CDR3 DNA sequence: TGCGCCAGCAGCTTGGACGACAGCTACGAGCAGTACTTC.

Here the CDR3 DNA reads TGTGCCAGTAGTATAGCGGGACAGGATAATTCACCCCTCCACTTT. It translates to CASSIAGQDNSPLHF. The rearrangement joins TRBV19 to TRBJ1-6, with 8 bases aligning to TRBD1. The CDR3 contains 15 residues. The germline gives CDR1 LNHDA, CDR2 SQIVND (reference sequence). Trimming took 1 base from V and 5 from J; bases not matched to a gene: 1.

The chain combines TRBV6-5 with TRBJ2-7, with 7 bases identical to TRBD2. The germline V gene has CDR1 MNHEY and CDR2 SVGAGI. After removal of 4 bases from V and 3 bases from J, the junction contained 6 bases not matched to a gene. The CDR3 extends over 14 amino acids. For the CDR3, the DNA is TGTGCCAGCAGTTCCGAGGGAGGGATCTACGAGCAGTACTTC. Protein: CASSSEGGIYEQYF.

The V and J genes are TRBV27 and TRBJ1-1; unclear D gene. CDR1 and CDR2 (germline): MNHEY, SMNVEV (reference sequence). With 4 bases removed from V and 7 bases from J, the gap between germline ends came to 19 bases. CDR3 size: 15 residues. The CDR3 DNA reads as TGTGCCAGCAGTTCCTTCGGACTTTCGGCCTTTGAAGCTTTCTTT. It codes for CASSSFGLSAFEAFF.

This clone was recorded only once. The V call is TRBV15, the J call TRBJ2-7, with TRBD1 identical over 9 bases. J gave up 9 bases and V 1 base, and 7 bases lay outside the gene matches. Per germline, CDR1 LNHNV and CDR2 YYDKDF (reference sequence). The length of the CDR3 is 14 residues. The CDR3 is CATSRGGTGQRQYF. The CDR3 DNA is TGTGCCACCAGCAGAGGGGGGACAGGGCAAAGGCAGTACTTC.

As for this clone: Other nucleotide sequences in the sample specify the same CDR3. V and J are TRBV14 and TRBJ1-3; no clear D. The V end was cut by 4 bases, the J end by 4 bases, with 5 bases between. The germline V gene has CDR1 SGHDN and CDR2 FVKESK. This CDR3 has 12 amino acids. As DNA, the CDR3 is TGTGCCAGCAGCCCGAGCGGAAACACCATATATTTT. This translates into CASSPSGNTIYF.

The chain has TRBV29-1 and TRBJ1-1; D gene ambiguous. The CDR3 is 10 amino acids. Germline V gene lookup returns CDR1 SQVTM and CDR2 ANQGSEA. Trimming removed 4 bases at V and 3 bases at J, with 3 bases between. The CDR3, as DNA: TGCAGCGTTGGCGACACTGAAGCTTTCTTT. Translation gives CSVGDTEAFF.

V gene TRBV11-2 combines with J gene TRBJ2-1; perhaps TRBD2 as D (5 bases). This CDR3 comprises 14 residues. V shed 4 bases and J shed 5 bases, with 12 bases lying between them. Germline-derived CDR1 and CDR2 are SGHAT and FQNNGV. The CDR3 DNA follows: TGTGCCAGCAGCTCCTTGAGGGCCCACAATGAGCAGTTCTTC. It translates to CASSSLRAHNEQFF.

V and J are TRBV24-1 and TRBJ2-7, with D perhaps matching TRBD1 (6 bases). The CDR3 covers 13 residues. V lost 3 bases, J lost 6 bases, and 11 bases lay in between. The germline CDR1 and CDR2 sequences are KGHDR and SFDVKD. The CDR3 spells CATSDGQLAEQYF. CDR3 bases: TGTGCCACCAGTGATGGACAGCTTGCCGAGCAGTACTTC.

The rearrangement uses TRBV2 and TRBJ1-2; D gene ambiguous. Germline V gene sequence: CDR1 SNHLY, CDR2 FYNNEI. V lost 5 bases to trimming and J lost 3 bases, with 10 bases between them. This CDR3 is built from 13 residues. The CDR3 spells CASSPGLHYGYTF. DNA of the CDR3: TGTGCCAGCAGTCCCGGACTCCACTATGGCTACACCTTC.

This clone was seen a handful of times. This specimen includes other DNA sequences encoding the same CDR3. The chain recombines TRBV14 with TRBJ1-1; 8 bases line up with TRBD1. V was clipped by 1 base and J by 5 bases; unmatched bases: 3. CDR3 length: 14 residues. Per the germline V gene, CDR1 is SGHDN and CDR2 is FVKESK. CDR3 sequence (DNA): TGTGCCAGCAGCCAAGCCCGACAGGGGACTGAAGCTTTCTTT. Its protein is CASSQARQGTEAFF.

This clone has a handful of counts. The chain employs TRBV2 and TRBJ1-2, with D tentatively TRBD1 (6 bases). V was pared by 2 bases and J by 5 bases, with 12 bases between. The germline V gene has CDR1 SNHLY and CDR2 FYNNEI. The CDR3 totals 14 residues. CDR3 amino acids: CASSERGARYGYTF. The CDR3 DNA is TGTGCCAGCAGTGAACGGGGGGCTCGGTATGGCTACACCTTC.